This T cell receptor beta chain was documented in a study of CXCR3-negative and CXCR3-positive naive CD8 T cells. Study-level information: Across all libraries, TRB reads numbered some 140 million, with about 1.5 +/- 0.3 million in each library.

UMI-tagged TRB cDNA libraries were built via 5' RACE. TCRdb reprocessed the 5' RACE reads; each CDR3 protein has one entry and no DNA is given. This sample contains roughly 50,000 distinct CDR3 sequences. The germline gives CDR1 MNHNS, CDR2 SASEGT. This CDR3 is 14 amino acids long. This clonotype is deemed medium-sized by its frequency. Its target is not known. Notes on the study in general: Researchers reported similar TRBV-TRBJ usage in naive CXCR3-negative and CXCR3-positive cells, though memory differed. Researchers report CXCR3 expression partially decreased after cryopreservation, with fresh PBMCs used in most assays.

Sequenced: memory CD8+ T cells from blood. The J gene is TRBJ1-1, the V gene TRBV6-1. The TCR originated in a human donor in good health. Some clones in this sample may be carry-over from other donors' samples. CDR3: CASSEADENTEAFF.